Below are 13 T cell receptor beta chains sequenced from a single sample in a study of tissue T cells after allogeneic stem cell transplantation (dated 2022 in TCRdb). The time point label of this sample denotes: human tissue collected at research (rapid) autopsy. Libraries came from the immunoSEQ multiplex PCR assay. Drawn from immuneACCESS, this table holds only the in-frame rearrangements with V and J called that TCRdb kept. Clones are partly lost; checked studies trace under half to an unresolved V gene and leave the rest unexplained. The sample table shows about 9,900 clones, and 56% are seen once. Clones ranked in the top ten supply 15% to 20% of the sample. The sample consisted of tissue from the jejunum, taken at autopsy. Every receptor here comes from an older female donor with lung cancer.

The DNA of the CDR3 is TGTGCCAGCAGCCCCTTCGGGAACACTGAAGCTTTCTTT. Protein sequence: CASSPFGNTEAFF. The chain joins TRBV7-3 to TRBJ1-1; D remains ambiguous. The CDR3 consists of 13 residues. Germline V gene lookup returns CDR1 SGHTA and CDR2 FQGTGA. V was shortened by 5 bases and J by 1 base, with 8 bases between the two germline ends.

This clone was counted a single time. This chain uses TRBV24-1 with TRBJ2-1, with D tentatively TRBD1 (5 bases). The CDR3 sequence is 13 residues long. The V and J ends lost 4 bases and 12 bases respectively, with 15 bases between them. Germline V gene sequence: CDR1 KGHDR, CDR2 SFDVKD. CDR3 protein: CATSDQGSLGQFF. DNA for the CDR3: TGTGCCACCAGTGACCAGGGATCTCTTGGGCAGTTCTTC.

The chain links TRBV24-1 to TRBJ2-7; D is undetermined. The CDR3 length is 13 residues. Germline CDR1 reads KGHDR; CDR2 reads SFDVKD. The V end was cut by 4 bases, the J end by 6 bases, with 12 bases between. The CDR3 here is CATSESGYTEQYF. The CDR3 DNA follows: TGTGCCACCAGTGAATCTGGGTACACCGAGCAGTACTTC.

The J gene is TRBJ2-3, the V gene TRBV5-1, with D tentatively TRBD1 (6 bases). V was cut by 1 base and J by 6 bases, with 15 bases left in between. There are 15 residues in the CDR3. Germline V gene data show CDR1 as SGHRS and CDR2 as YFSETQ. CDR3 coding DNA: TGCGCCAGCAGCTTGACAGGGATCCCTCGGGATACGCAGTATTTT. Translating gives CASSLTGIPRDTQYF.

This chain links TRBV3-1 (or the pseudogene TRBV3-2) with TRBJ2-7, with 8 bases fitting TRBD2. There are 17 residues in the CDR3. After removal of 3 bases from V and 0 bases from J, the junction contained 10 bases not matched to a gene. Germline assignment: CDR1 LGHDT and CDR2 YNNKEL (reference sequence). CDR3 residues: CASSQNGRGLSSYEQYF. The CDR3 nucleotides are TGTGCCAGCAGCCAGAACGGGAGGGGCCTTAGCTCCTACGAGCAGTACTTC.

The chain joins TRBV10-1 to TRBJ1-1; D remains ambiguous. The CDR3 extends over 13 amino acids. V was cut by 4 bases and J by 2 bases, with 8 bases left in between. Germline CDR1 is WNHNN and CDR2 is SYGVQD (reference sequence). CDR3: CASSGHRNTEAFF. In DNA form, the CDR3 reads TGCGCCAGCAGTGGACATCGAAACACTGAAGCTTTCTTT.

This clone was counted a single time. Here the CDR3 DNA reads TGTGCCAGCAGCCCCCGAGCGACAGGGGGCTATCATGGCTACACCTTC. Translated, it gives CASSPRATGGYHGYTF. The chain has TRBV5-6 and TRBJ1-2, with TRBD1 matching 10 bases. Trimming took 4 bases from V and 6 from J; bases not matched to a gene: 12. This CDR3 is 16 amino acids long. Germline V gene data show CDR1 as SGHDT and CDR2 as YYEEEE. The complete variable domain, with remaining parts taken from reference TRBV5-6 and TRBJ1-2, reads DAGVTQSPTHLIKTRGQQVTLRCSPKSGHDTVSWYQQALGQGPQFIFQYYEEEERQRGNFPDRFSGHQFPNYSSELNVNALLLGDSALYLCASSPRATGGYHGYTFGSGTRLTVV.

There are a few counts of this clone. The chain joins TRBV13 to TRBJ1-6; D is uncertain. The CDR3 runs 14 residues. Per germline, CDR1 PRHDT and CDR2 FYEKMQ (reference sequence). Trimming pared 2 bases from V and 8 bases from J, leaving 10 bases between. CDR3 in DNA: TGTGCCAGCAGCTTACTCCGTTGGGATTCACCCCTCCACTTT. Residues: CASSLLRWDSPLHF.

This clone occurred a few times. V is TRBV19 and J is TRBJ2-3; D perhaps matches TRBD2 (5 bases). V was clipped by 5 bases and J by 3 bases, with 12 bases between them. Germline V lookup: CDR1 LNHDA, CDR2 SQIVND (reference sequence). The CDR3 covers 14 residues. The CDR3, as DNA: TGTGCCAGTAGTCTCGGACTGCTAACAGATACGCAGTATTTT. Translated: CASSLGLLTDTQYF. Filled out from reference TRBV19 and TRBJ2-3, the complete variable domain reads DGGITQSPKYLFRKEGQNVTLSCEQNLNHDAMYWYRQDPGQGLRLIYYSQIVNDFQKGDIAEGYSVSREKKESFPLTVTSAQKNPTAFYLCASSLGLLTDTQYFGPGTRLTVL.

This chain uses TRBV29-1 with TRBJ1-2, with D possibly being TRBD1 (5 bases). Germline assignment: CDR1 SQVTM and CDR2 ANQGSEA. The CDR3 totals 12 residues. V dropped 5 bases and J dropped 8 bases, with 15 bases sitting between them. CDR3 amino acids: CSVLAGLGGYTF. The CDR3 DNA sequence: TGCAGCGTTCTTGCGGGGCTTGGGGGCTACACCTTC.

This clone was observed a handful of times. This chain connects TRBV6-6 to TRBJ2-1; 10 bases are shared with TRBD1. The germline gives CDR1 MNHNY, CDR2 SVGAGI (reference sequence). V shed 5 bases and J 5 bases; nucleotides not matched to a gene: 12. This CDR3 is built from 17 residues. CDR3: CASSPPDGQGGNNEQFF. The CDR3 DNA is TGTGCCAGCAGTCCCCCTGACGGACAGGGGGGAAACAATGAGCAGTTCTTC.

V gene TRBV18 combines with J gene TRBJ1-1; D possibly corresponds to TRBD1 (5 bases). Germline loops: CDR1 KGHSH, CDR2 LQKENI. The CDR3 loop spans 14 amino acids. Trimming took 6 bases from V and 1 from J, leaving 12 bases between them. The CDR3 nucleotides are TGTGCCAGCTCCCCGGGACTCTCGAACACTGAAGCTTTCTTT. Its translation is CASSPGLSNTEAFF.

The rearrangement joins TRBV4-2 to TRBJ1-6; no definite D call. The germline CDR1 and CDR2 sequences are LGHNA and YNFKEQ. There are 18 residues in the CDR3. With 0 bases removed from V and 0 bases from J, the gap between germline ends came to 12 bases. The CDR3 DNA reads TGTGCCAGCAGCCAAGACGTTCGGCAGAGCTCCTATAATTCACCCCTCCACTTT. Amino acid sequence: CASSQDVRQSSYNSPLHF.